This T cell receptor (beta chain) was captured by sequencing in a study of cytomegalovirus exposure and HLA in healthy donors. The PCR was carried out with 60 Vbeta primers and 13 Jbeta primers. The repertoire was sequenced with immunoSEQ multiplex PCR; TCRdb's copy has only in-frame clones and lacks some. The table lists roughly 62,000 clones, roughly 80% of them singletons. Germline V gene data show CDR1 as SNHLY and CDR2 as FYNNEI. The V gene end was trimmed by 4 bases and the J gene end by 12 bases; junction bases not matched to a gene: 12. The CDR3 consists of 13 residues. Study-wide results and limits: TCR beta sequences reportedly predicted most subjects' HLA-A and HLA-B alleles accurately. Rates of TCR association differed by HLA locus in a later analysis, with DRB1 highest and HLA-C lowest.

Concerning this clone: Its antigen is as yet unknown.

The receptor's source is a woman between 40 and 55 years old in good health and CMV-seropositive. Sequencing was carried out using PBMCs. This chain uses TRBV2 with TRBJ2-7; 7 nucleotides match TRBD1. The CDR3 here is CASSVQGSLRAYF. The CDR3 bases are TGTGCCAGCAGTGTACAGGGGTCCCTTAGGGCGTACTTC. Drawing the rest from reference TRBV2 and TRBJ2-7, the complete variable domain is EPEVTQTPSHQVTQMGQEVILRCVPISNHLYFYWYRQILGQKVEFLVSFYNNEISEKSEIFDDQFSVERPDGSNFTLKIRSTKLEDSAMYFCASSVQGSLRAYFGPGTRLTVT.